One and the same sample provided the 10 T cell receptor beta chains below, sequenced in a study of blood T cell repertoires in COVID-19. Some clones are missing from TCRdb's copy, which holds only in-frame ones; the method was immunoSEQ multiplex PCR. The sample shows some 46,000 clones, roughly four fifths of them seen only once. The sequenced material came from peripheral blood. These receptors came from a woman between 55 and 75 years old with acute or convalescent COVID-19.

The chain is built from TRBV7-2 and TRBJ1-6; tentatively, D is TRBD1 (5 bases). Trimming shortened V by 1 base and J by 12 bases, and 13 bases separated the two germline ends. Germline CDR1 reads SGHTA; CDR2 reads FQGNSA. The CDR3 has 14 residues. CDR3 region: CASSLEGWGGPLHF. Written as DNA, the CDR3 is TGTGCCAGCAGCTTAGAGGGGTGGGGGGGACCCCTCCACTTT.

This clone was seen a few times. The chain combines TRBV19 with TRBJ1-2; 9 bases agree with TRBD1. The CDR3 contains 17 residues. J gave up 7 bases and V 5 bases, and 17 bases lay outside the gene matches. CDR1 is LNHDA and CDR2 is SQIVND in the germline V gene (reference sequence). The CDR3 loop is CASSSDRGAISRFGYTF. The DNA for the CDR3 is TGTGCCAGTAGTTCGGACAGGGGCGCGATAAGTAGGTTTGGCTACACCTTC.

The chain joins TRBV4-3 to TRBJ2-3; a weak D match, TRBD1 (6 bases). The germline gives CDR1 LGHNA, CDR2 YSLEER. Trimming shortened V by 0 bases and J by 5 bases, and 12 bases separated the two germline ends. The length of the CDR3 is 15 residues. This chain's CDR3 is CASSQEGGRGDTQYF. The CDR3 DNA is TGCGCCAGCAGCCAAGAAGGAGGCAGGGGAGATACGCAGTATTTT.

The chain links TRBV3-1 (or the pseudogene TRBV3-2) to TRBJ1-1; maybe TRBD1 (6 bases). There are 12 residues in the CDR3. V was trimmed by 1 base and J by 7 bases, leaving 7 bases between them. Germline V gene data show CDR1 as LGHDT and CDR2 as YNNKEL (reference sequence). The CDR3 here is CASSQGTDEAFF. CDR3 in DNA: TGTGCCAGCAGCCAAGGGACAGATGAAGCTTTCTTT.

The chain uses TRBV7-3 and TRBJ2-3, with TRBD2 as a possible D gene (6 bases). The V end lost 4 bases, the J end lost 5 bases, and 19 bases lay between the germline ends. Germline assignment: CDR1 SGHTA and CDR2 FQGTGA. There are 16 residues in the CDR3. CDR3 region: CASSWGRGLPLDTQYF. The DNA for the CDR3 is TGTGCCAGCAGCTGGGGTAGGGGACTCCCTTTAGATACGCAGTATTTT.

The CDR3 is CSVEGRLPGNTIYF. In DNA form, the CDR3 reads TGCAGCGTTGAAGGTAGATTACCTGGAAACACCATATATTTT. This rearrangement joins TRBV29-1 to TRBJ1-3; D remains unclear. Germline V gives CDR1 SQVTM, CDR2 ANQGSEA. The CDR3 covers 14 residues. Trimming removed 1 base from V and 2 bases from J, with 9 bases in between.

The chain links TRBV7-9 to TRBJ2-3, with 12 bases lining up with TRBD2. V trimming: 6 bases; J trimming: 1 base; junction bases outside the gene matches: 2. From germline, CDR1 is SEHNR and CDR2 FQNEAQ (reference sequence). The CDR3 consists of 15 residues. CDR3 sequence: CASRLAGGGTDTQYF. The CDR3 DNA reads as TGTGCCAGCAGGCTAGCGGGGGGGGGCACAGATACGCAGTATTTT.

V usage is TRBV30 and J usage is TRBJ1-1, with 7 positions matching TRBD1. V lost 4 bases, J lost 6 bases, and 5 bases stayed unmatched. The CDR3 covers 12 residues. Germline lookup yields CDR1 GTSNPN and CDR2 SVGIG (reference sequence). This CDR3 reads CAWTGGQAEAFF. The DNA for the CDR3 is TGTGCCTGGACAGGGGGGCAAGCTGAAGCTTTCTTT.

The gene calls are TRBV11-2 and TRBJ1-2, with D hard to call. Trimming took 5 bases from V and 2 from J, leaving 12 bases between them. From germline, CDR1 is SGHAT and CDR2 FQNNGV. The CDR3 is 14 residues long. CDR3 residues: CASSELRGNYGYTF. The DNA of the CDR3 is TGTGCCAGCAGCGAGCTTCGAGGGAACTATGGCTACACCTTC.

The CDR3 loop reads CAWSGGQGNQPQHF. CDR3 DNA sequence: TGTGCCTGGAGTGGCGGACAGGGCAATCAGCCCCAGCATTTT. The chain carries TRBV30 and TRBJ1-5; 7 nucleotides agree with TRBD1. There are 14 residues in the CDR3. In germline, CDR1 is GTSNPN, CDR2 SVGIG (reference sequence). V was pared by 1 base and J by 2 bases, with 2 bases of the junction left unmatched.